The 5 T cell receptor beta chains below come from one sample, sequenced in a study of shared clonotypes between healthy human individuals. The protocol was immunoSEQ multiplex PCR, while the TCRdb copy is restricted to in-frame clones and leaves out a portion. This table has around 1 million clones, approximately 76% appearing once. Material: memory CD4+ T cells sorted from blood. As for subset: CD45RA-negative fraction. The source of these receptors is a man in his late teens or twenties in good health.

This sequence joins TRBV7-2 and TRBJ2-5; tentative D call: TRBD2 (6 bases). The CDR3 is 14 amino acids. Trimming shortened V by 5 bases and J by 2 bases, and 12 bases separated the two germline ends. CDR1 is SGHTA, CDR2 FQGNSA, per germline. CDR3 bases: TGTGCCAGCAGCCCGCGCGGGGCTCAAGAGACCCAGTACTTC. It yields the protein CASSPRGAQETQYF.

The table lists this clone with a count of one. V gene TRBV19 combines with J gene TRBJ1-4; D possibly corresponds to TRBD1 (6 bases). V lost 9 bases, J lost 3 bases, and 23 bases lay in between. Germline V gene lookup returns CDR1 LNHDA and CDR2 SQIVND (reference sequence). The CDR3 extends over 17 amino acids. As DNA, the CDR3 is TGTGCCAGCCGTAGAACGGACAGCGGGGGAGCTAATGAAAAACTGTTTTTT. Protein sequence: CASRRTDSGGANEKLFF.

This clone was counted only a few times. The gene calls are TRBV19 and TRBJ1-2; D is unclear. The CDR3 covers 18 residues. The germline V gene encodes CDR1 LNHDA and CDR2 SQIVND (reference sequence). Between the trimmed V and J ends, which lost 5 bases and 3 bases, there was a span of 25 bases. The CDR3 nucleotides are TGTGCCAGTAGTCTCCTTTGGGCCGATGGAGAAATCCACTATGGCTACACCTTC. It encodes CASSLLWADGEIHYGYTF.

This rearrangement joins TRBV11-2 to TRBJ2-3, with 9 bases lining up with TRBD1. The CDR3 runs to 17 residues. From germline, CDR1 is SGHAT and CDR2 FQNNGV. V lost 5 bases to trimming and J lost 1 base; unmatched junction nucleotides: 10. In DNA, the CDR3 is TGTGCCAGCAGCACCCCATTACAGGGGGCCGGCACAGATACGCAGTATTTT. The encoded protein is CASSTPLQGAGTDTQYF.

The chain carries TRBV5-1 and TRBJ1-1, with D possibly being TRBD1 (6 bases). Trimming left V 8 bases short and J 1 base short, with 15 bases between. Germline values: CDR1 SGHRS, CDR2 YFSETQ. This CDR3 is built from 14 residues. CDR3 sequence (DNA): TGCGCCAGTAAGCCTCGGACAGCGAACACTGAAGCTTTCTTT. Translating gives CASKPRTANTEAFF.